A selection of T cell receptor beta chains follows, all from one sample in a study of T-cell reconstitution after alpha-beta-depleted transplantation in children. TCRdb independently ran MiXCR on the PCR reads; one entry per CDR3 protein. The table includes around 250,000 distinct CDR3 sequences, about 25% detected once. The sample was PBMCs, taken before TCRalphabeta/CD19-depleted stem cell transplant. Every receptor here comes from a girl aged 2 to 9 with Fanconi anemia, due to receive a stem cell transplant. The CDR3 runs from the conserved cysteine through the conserved F or W. D genes are given only for firm matches. Some rows mark clone size as missing; the rest say once, few, many or name a class of expanded clone.

TRBJ2-7	few	TRBV29-1	NA	CSVESVNSSYEQYF	TGCAGCGTTGAATCGGTTAACAGCTCCTACGAGCAGTACTTC
TRBJ1-4	NA	TRBV15	TRBD1	CATSRDGRGRSEKLFF	TGTGCCACCAGCAGAGATGGTAGGGGGCGAAGCGAAAAACTGTTTTTT
TRBJ2-1	NA	TRBV20-1	TRBD1	CSASRGYNEQFF	TGCAGTGCGAGCAGGGGGTACAATGAGCAGTTCTTC
TRBJ2-3	few	TRBV23-1	NA	CASTGQSDTQYF	TGCGCCAGCACCGGACAGTCGGATACGCAGTATTTT
TRBJ1-4	many	TRBV20-1	TRBD1	CSASPGQSNEKLFF	TGCAGTGCTAGCCCGGGACAGTCGAATGAAAAACTGTTTTTT
TRBJ2-3	many	TRBV20-1	TRBD2	CSARSGGTSTDTQYF	TGCAGTGCTAGATCGGGGGGGACTAGCACAGATACGCAGTATTTT
TRBJ2-6	NA	TRBV5-1	NA	CASSRRMGSGANVLTF	TGCGCCAGCAGCCGTCGGATGGGTTCTGGGGCCAACGTCCTGACTTTC
TRBJ2-2	many	TRBV29-1	NA	CSVERTDYGGELFF	TGCAGCGTTGAAAGGACCGACTACGGGGGGGAGCTGTTTTTT
TRBJ2-4	many	TRBV5-1	TRBD2	CASSWGTSGRAKNIQYF	TGCGCCAGCAGCTGGGGGACTAGCGGGAGGGCCAAAAACATTCAGTACTTC
TRBJ2-4	many	TRBV7-9	TRBD1	CASSSGQVARNIQYF	TGTGCCAGCAGCTCCGGACAGGTCGCGAGAAACATTCAGTACTTC
TRBJ2-7	few	TRBV5-1	NA	CASSLVQGSHEQYF	TGCGCCAGCAGCTTGGTTCAGGGATCCCACGAGCAGTACTTC
TRBJ2-1	few	TRBV20-1	TRBD2	CSAPPGGRTPFPYNEQFF	TGCAGTGCTCCTCCGGGCGGGAGGACCCCCTTCCCCTACAATGAGCAGTTCTTC
TRBJ2-7	few	TRBV29-1	NA	CSVAGDGGVYEQYF	TGCAGCGTTGCCGGCGATGGGGGAGTCTACGAGCAGTACTTC